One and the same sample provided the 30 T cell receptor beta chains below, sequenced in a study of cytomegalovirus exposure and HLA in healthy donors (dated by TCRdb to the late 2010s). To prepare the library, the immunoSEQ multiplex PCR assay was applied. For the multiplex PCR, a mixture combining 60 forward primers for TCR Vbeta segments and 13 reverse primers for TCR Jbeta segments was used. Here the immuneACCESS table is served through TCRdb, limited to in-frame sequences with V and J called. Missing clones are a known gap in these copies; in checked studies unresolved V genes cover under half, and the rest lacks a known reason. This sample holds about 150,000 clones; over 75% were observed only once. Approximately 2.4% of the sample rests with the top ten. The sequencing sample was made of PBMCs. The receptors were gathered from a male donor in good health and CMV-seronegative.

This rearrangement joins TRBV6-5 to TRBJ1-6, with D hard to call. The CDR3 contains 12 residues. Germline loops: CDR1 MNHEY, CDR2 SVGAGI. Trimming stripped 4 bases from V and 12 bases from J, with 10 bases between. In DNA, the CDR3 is TGTGCCAGCAGTTTGCGGGGAAAACCCCTCCACTTT. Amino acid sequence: CASSLRGKPLHF.

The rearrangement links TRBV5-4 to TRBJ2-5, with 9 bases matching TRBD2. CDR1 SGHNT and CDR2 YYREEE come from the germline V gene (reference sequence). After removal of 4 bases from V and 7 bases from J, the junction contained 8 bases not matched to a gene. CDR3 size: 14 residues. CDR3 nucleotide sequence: TGTGCCAGCAGCCCATGGACTAGCGTGGGGACCCAGTACTTC. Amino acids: CASSPWTSVGTQYF.

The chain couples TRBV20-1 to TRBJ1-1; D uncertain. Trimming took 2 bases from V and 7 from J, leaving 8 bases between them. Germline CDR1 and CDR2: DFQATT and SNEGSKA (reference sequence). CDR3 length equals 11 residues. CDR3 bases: TGCAGTGCTAGACGCGCGTATGAAGCTTTCTTT. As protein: CSARRAYEAFF.

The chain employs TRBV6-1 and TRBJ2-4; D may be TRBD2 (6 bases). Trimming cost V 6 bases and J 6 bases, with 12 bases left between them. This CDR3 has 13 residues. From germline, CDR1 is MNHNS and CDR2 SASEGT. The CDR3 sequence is CASSGPGGNIQYF. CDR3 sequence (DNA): TGTGCCAGCAGCGGTCCCGGGGGAAACATTCAGTACTTC.

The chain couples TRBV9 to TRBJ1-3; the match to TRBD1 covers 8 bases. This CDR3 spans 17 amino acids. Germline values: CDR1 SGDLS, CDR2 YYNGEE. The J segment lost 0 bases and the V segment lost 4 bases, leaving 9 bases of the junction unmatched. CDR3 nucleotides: TGTGCCAGCAGCTCGAGGGACAGGTACCTCTCTGGAAACACCATATATTTT. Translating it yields CASSSRDRYLSGNTIYF.

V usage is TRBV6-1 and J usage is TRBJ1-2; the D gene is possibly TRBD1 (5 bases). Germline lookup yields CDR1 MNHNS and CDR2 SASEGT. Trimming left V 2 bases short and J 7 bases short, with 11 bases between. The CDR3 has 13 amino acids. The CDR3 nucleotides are TGTGCCAGCAGTGAACTTGGGGCTTCTGGCTACACCTTC. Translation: CASSELGASGYTF.

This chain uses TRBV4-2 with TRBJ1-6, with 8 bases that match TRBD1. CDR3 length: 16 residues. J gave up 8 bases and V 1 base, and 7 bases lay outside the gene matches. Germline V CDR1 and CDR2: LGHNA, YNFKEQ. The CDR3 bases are TGTGCCAGCAGCCAAGTCGAGGGACAGGAGTATTCACCCCTCCACTTT. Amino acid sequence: CASSQVEGQEYSPLHF.

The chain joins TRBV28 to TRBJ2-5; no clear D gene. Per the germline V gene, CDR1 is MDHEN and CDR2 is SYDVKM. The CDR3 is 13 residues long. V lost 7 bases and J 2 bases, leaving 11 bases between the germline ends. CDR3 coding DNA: TGTGCCAGCACCTCGGCGACTCAAGAGACCCAGTACTTC. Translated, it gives CASTSATQETQYF.

This chain's CDR3 is CAISERPAAGEKLFF. The CDR3 DNA is TGTGCCATCAGTGAACGACCGGCCGCAGGGGAAAAACTGTTTTTT. V is TRBV10-3 and J is TRBJ1-4; D is perhaps TRBD1 (5 bases). Germline V gene sequence: CDR1 ENHRY, CDR2 SYGVKD. V was trimmed by 3 bases and J by 8 bases, leaving 16 bases between them. The CDR3 length is 15 residues.

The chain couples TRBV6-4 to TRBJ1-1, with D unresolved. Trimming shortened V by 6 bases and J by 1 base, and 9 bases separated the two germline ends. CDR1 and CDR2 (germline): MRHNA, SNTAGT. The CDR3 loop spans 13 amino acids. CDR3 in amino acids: CASREPGNTEAFF. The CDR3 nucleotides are TGTGCCAGCAGAGAACCAGGGAACACTGAAGCTTTCTTT.

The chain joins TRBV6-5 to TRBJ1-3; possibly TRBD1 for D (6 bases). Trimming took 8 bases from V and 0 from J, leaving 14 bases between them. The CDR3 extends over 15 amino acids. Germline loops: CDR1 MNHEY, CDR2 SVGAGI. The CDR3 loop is CASARGPSSGNTIYF. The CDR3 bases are TGTGCCAGCGCCAGGGGTCCGAGCTCTGGAAACACCATATATTTT.

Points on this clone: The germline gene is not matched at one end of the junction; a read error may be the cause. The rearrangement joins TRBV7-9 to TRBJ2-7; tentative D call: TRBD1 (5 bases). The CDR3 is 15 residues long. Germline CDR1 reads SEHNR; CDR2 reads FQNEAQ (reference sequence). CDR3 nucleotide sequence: TGTTCCAGCAGCTTAATCATAACAGGAAAGGACGAGCAGTACTTC. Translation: CSSSLIITGKDEQYF. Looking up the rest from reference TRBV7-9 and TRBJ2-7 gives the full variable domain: DTGVSQNPRHKITKRGQNVTFRCDPISEHNRLYWYRQTLGQGPEFLTYFQNEAQLEKSRLLSDRFSAERPKGSFSTLEIQRTEQGDSAMYLCSSSLIITGKDEQYFGPGTRLTVT.

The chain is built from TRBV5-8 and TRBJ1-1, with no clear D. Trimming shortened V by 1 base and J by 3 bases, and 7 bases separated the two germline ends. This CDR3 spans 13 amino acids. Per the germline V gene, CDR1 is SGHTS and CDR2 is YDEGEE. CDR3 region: CASSLFRYTEAFF. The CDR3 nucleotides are TGTGCCAGCAGCTTGTTCAGATACACTGAAGCTTTCTTT.

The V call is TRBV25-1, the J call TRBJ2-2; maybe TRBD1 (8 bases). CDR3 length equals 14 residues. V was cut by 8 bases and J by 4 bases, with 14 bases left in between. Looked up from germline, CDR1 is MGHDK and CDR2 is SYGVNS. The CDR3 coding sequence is TGTGCCAGCCGGGGGGACAGGCTCACCGGGGAGCTGTTTTTT. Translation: CASRGDRLTGELFF.

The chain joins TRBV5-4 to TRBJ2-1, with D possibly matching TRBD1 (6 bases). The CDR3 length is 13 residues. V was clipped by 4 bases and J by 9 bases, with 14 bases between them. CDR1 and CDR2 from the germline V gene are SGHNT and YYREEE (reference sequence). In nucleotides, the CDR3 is TGTGCCAGCAGCGGCCGTGGGGGCCTTGAGCAGTTCTTC. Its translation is CASSGRGGLEQFF.

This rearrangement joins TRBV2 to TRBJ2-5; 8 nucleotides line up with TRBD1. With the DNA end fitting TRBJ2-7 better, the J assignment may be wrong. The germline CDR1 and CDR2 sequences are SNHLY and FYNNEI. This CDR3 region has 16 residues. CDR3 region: CASSVRDRQYSYEQYF. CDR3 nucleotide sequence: TGTGCCAGCAGTGTGAGGGACAGGCAATACTCCTACGAGCAGTACTTC.

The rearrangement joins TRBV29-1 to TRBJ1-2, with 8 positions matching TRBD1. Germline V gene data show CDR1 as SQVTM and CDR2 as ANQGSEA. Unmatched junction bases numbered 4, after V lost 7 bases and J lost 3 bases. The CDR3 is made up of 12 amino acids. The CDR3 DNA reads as TGCAGCGCAATACAGGGGGACTATGGCTACACCTTC. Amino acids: CSAIQGDYGYTF.

As DNA, the CDR3 is TGTGCCAGCTGGCCGGGGACGAACACCGGGGAGCTGTTTTTT. The encoded protein is CASWPGTNTGELFF. The chain employs TRBV2 and TRBJ2-2; D is perhaps TRBD2 (5 bases). Trimming removed 8 bases from V and 0 bases from J, with 10 bases in between. CDR1 is SNHLY, CDR2 FYNNEI, per germline. The CDR3 covers 14 residues.

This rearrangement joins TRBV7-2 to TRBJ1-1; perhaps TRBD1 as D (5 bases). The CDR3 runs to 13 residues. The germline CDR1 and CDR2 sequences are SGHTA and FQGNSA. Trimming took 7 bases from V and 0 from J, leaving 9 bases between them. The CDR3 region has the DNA TGTGCCAGCAAAGGACACATGAACACTGAAGCTTTCTTT. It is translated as CASKGHMNTEAFF.

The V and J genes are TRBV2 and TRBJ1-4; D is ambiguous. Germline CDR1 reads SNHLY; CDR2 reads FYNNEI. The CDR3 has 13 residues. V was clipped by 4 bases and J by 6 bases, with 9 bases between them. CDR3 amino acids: CASSGGSHEKLFF. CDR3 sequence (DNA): TGTGCCAGCAGTGGAGGTAGCCATGAAAAACTGTTTTTT.

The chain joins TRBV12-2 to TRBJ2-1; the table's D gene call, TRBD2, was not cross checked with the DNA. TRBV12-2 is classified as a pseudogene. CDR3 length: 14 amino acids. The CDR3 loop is CASRGLAGDNEQFF. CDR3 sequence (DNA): TGTGCAAGTCGCGGACTAGCGGGGGACAATGAGCAGTTCTTC.

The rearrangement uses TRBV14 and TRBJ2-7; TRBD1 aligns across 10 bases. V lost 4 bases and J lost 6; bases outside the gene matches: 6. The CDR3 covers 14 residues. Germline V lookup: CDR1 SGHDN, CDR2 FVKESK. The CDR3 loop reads CASSRDRGYGEQYF. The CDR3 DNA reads TGTGCCAGCAGCCGGGACAGGGGCTATGGCGAGCAGTACTTC.

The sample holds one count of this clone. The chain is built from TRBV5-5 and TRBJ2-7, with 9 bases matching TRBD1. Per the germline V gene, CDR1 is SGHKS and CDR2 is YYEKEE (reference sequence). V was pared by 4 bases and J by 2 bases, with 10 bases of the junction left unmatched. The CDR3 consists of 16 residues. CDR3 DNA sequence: TGTGCCAGCAGCAGGACCGGGACAGGGAGTCCCTACGAGCAGTACTTC. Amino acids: CASSRTGTGSPYEQYF.

CDR3 region: CASKSLAGDPEQFF. In nucleotides, the CDR3 is TGCGCCAGCAAATCCCTAGCGGGGGATCCTGAGCAGTTCTTC. The rearrangement links TRBV5-1 to TRBJ2-1; TRBD2 agrees at 10 bases. The CDR3 consists of 14 residues. The junction had 9 bases not matched to a gene; V was cut back by 6 bases and J by 9 bases. Germline CDR1 and CDR2: SGHRS and YFSETQ.

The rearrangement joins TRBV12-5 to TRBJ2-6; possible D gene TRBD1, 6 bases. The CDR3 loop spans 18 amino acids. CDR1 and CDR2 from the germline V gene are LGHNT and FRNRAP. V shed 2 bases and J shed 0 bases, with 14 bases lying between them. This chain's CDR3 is CASGLSDSKNSGANVLTF. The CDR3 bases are TGTGCTAGTGGTTTGTCGGACAGCAAGAACTCTGGGGCCAACGTCCTGACTTTC.

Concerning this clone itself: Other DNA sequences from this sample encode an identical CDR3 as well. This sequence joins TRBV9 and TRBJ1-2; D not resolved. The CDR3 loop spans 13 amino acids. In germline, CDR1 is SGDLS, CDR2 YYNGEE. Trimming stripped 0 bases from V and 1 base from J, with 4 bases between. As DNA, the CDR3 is TGTGCCAGCAGCGTAGACAATAACTATGGCTACACCTTC. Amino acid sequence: CASSVDNNYGYTF.

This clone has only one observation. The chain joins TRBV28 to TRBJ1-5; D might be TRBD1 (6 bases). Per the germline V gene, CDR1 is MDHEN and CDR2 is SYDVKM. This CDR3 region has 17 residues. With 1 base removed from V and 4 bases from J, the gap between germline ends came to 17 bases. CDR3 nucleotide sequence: TGTGCCAGCAGTTTATTTCTCCCAGGGAGGGGGAATCAGCCCCAGCATTTT. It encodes CASSLFLPGRGNQPQHF. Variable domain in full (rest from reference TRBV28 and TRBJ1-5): DVKVTQSSRYLVKRTGEKVFLECVQDMDHENMFWYRQDPGLGLRLIYFSYDVKMKEKGDIPEGYSVSREKKERFSLILESASTNQTSMYLCASSLFLPGRGNQPQHFGDGTRLSIL.

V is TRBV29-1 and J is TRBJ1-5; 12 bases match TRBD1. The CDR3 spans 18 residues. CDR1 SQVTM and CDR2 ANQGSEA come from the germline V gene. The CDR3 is CRNVEGQGARGRNQPQHF. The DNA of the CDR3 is TGCAGGAACGTCGAGGGACAGGGGGCAAGGGGTAGGAATCAGCCCCAGCATTTT.

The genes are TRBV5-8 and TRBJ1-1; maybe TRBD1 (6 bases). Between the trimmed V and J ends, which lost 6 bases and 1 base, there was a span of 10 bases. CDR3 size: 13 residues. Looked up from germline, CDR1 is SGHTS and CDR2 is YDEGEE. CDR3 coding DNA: TGTGCCAGCAACTTACAGGGGAACACTGAAGCTTTCTTT. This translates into CASNLQGNTEAFF.

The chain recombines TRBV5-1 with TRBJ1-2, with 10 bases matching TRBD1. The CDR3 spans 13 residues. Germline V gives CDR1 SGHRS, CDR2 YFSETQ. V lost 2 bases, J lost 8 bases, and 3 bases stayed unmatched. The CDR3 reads CASSFGTGVGYTF. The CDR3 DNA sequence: TGCGCCAGCAGCTTCGGGACAGGGGTCGGCTACACCTTC.